These 32 T cell receptor beta chains originate from one sample sequenced in a study of blood T cell repertoires in COVID-19. The repertoire was sequenced with immunoSEQ multiplex PCR; TCRdb's copy has only in-frame clones and lacks some. The sample records around 99,000 clones, less than 95% being singletons. Sequencing was carried out using peripheral blood. Source of these receptors: a man aged 50 to 59 with acute or convalescent COVID-19.

J is TRBJ2-7 and V is TRBV5-4; unclear D gene. From germline, CDR1 is SGHNT and CDR2 YYREEE (reference sequence). V lost 2 bases and J lost 0, with 6 bases in between. The CDR3 covers 13 residues. The CDR3 DNA reads as TGTGCCAGCAGCTTACGGAGCTCCTACGAGCAGTACTTC. Protein sequence: CASSLRSSYEQYF.

V and J are TRBV4-2 and TRBJ2-7; 7 nucleotides agree with TRBD1. Germline assignment: CDR1 LGHNA and CDR2 YNFKEQ. The CDR3 runs to 16 residues. Trimming took 5 bases from V and 2 from J; bases not matched to a gene: 12. The CDR3 DNA is TGTGCCAGCAGCAAAGGTACCGGGACAGTTACCTACGAGCAGTACTTC. The encoded protein is CASSKGTGTVTYEQYF.

This chain joins TRBV5-4 and TRBJ2-5; maybe TRBD1 (6 bases). This CDR3 has 14 residues. The germline V gene has CDR1 SGHNT and CDR2 YYREEE (reference sequence). The ends were cut back, 5 bases at V and 5 bases at J, with 16 bases in the middle. The chain's CDR3 is CASRSRNRDETQYF. The CDR3 DNA sequence: TGTGCCAGCAGGTCGCGAAACAGGGATGAGACCCAGTACTTC.

The genes are TRBV2 and TRBJ1-2, with no clear D. The V gene lost 5 bases and the J gene lost 3 bases, with 10 bases spanning the gap. Germline CDR1 is SNHLY and CDR2 is FYNNEI. CDR3 size: 13 residues. DNA for the CDR3: TGTGCCAGCAGTAAAGACACGTACTATGGCTACACCTTC. It encodes CASSKDTYYGYTF.

A single count supports this clone. CDR3 sequence reads: CASSLRTGILGNEQFF. The CDR3, as DNA: TGTGCCAGCAGCCTTAGGACAGGGATTCTTGGCAATGAGCAGTTCTTC. The chain has TRBV14 and TRBJ2-1; 8 bases fit TRBD1. Germline values: CDR1 SGHDN, CDR2 FVKESK. The CDR3 loop spans 16 amino acids. V lost 4 bases and J lost 6; bases outside the gene matches: 11.

This sequence joins TRBV30 and TRBJ1-5, with 11 bases matching TRBD1. The CDR3 runs to 16 residues. Germline lookup yields CDR1 GTSNPN and CDR2 SVGIG (reference sequence). The ends lost 4 bases at V and 1 base at J; junction bases unmatched: 6. The CDR3: CAWTRGQGASNQPQHF. The DNA for the CDR3 is TGTGCCTGGACCCGTGGACAGGGGGCGAGCAATCAGCCCCAGCATTTT.

The chain couples TRBV5-1 to TRBJ2-3, with a weak D call TRBD1 (6 bases). Germline CDR1 SGHRS, CDR2 YFSETQ. This CDR3 contains 14 residues. Trimming removed 5 bases at V and 2 bases at J, with 12 bases between. The CDR3 sequence: CASSMRGTTDTQYF. CDR3 sequence (DNA): TGCGCCAGCAGTATGAGGGGGACCACAGATACGCAGTATTTT.

The rearrangement links TRBV19 to TRBJ1-1; no reliable D call. The germline V gene encodes CDR1 LNHDA and CDR2 SQIVND (reference sequence). This CDR3 comprises 12 residues. V dropped 5 bases and J dropped 1 base, with 5 bases sitting between them. CDR3 in amino acids: CASSYGNTEAFF. As DNA, the CDR3 is TGTGCCAGTAGTTACGGGAACACTGAAGCTTTCTTT.

The chain employs TRBV6-6 and TRBJ1-5; D is ambiguous. The CDR3 has 14 amino acids. Per germline, CDR1 MNHNY and CDR2 SVGAGI (reference sequence). V lost 8 bases to trimming and J lost 2 bases, with 13 bases between them. The CDR3 protein is CASGKGEGNQPQHF. CDR3 in DNA: TGTGCCAGCGGTAAGGGAGAGGGCAATCAGCCCCAGCATTTT.

The chain recombines TRBV9 with TRBJ1-4; 9 bases line up with TRBD1. Germline values: CDR1 SGDLS, CDR2 YYNGEE. Germline trimming cut 0 bases from V and 3 bases from J; bases unmatched to any gene: 0. The CDR3 totals 15 residues. The CDR3 loop reads CASSVGQGANEKLFF. The CDR3 DNA reads TGTGCCAGCAGCGTAGGACAGGGGGCTAATGAAAAACTGTTTTTT.

The chain combines TRBV7-2 with TRBJ1-1; D gene ambiguous. The CDR3 extends over 14 amino acids. The V and J ends lost 3 bases and 1 base respectively, with 9 bases between them. Germline V gene sequence: CDR1 SGHTA, CDR2 FQGNSA. The CDR3 DNA follows: TGTGCCAGCAGCTTCTTAAACACGAACACTGAAGCTTTCTTT. Its protein product is CASSFLNTNTEAFF.

The chain links TRBV9 to TRBJ2-3; TRBD1 is a possible D gene (6 bases). V lost 2 bases and J 2 bases, leaving 12 bases between the germline ends. Germline lookup yields CDR1 SGDLS and CDR2 YYNGEE. The CDR3 is 15 residues long. Here the CDR3 reads CASSVDSTPTDTQYF. The DNA for the CDR3 is TGTGCCAGCAGCGTGGACAGTACCCCCACAGATACGCAGTATTTT.

The J gene is TRBJ1-2, the V gene TRBV15; 8 positions agree with TRBD1. J lost 4 bases, V lost 1 base, and 8 bases had no gene match. CDR1 is LNHNV, CDR2 YYDKDF, per germline (reference sequence). The CDR3 is made up of 16 amino acids. CDR3 loop: CATSRGGQVGSYGYTF. CDR3 DNA: TGTGCCACCAGCAGAGGGGGACAGGTCGGGTCCTATGGCTACACCTTC.

The genes are TRBV27 and TRBJ1-1; a possible D gene is TRBD1 (6 bases). V gave up 3 bases and J gave up 1 base, with 9 bases separating them. Germline values: CDR1 MNHEY, CDR2 SMNVEV (reference sequence). The CDR3 consists of 14 residues. The CDR3 DNA reads as TGTGCCAGCAGTTTGACAGGAGGGAACACTGAAGCTTTCTTT. This encodes CASSLTGGNTEAFF.

The J gene is TRBJ2-2, the V gene TRBV6-6; D is perhaps TRBD2 (5 bases). The germline gives CDR1 MNHNY, CDR2 SVGAGI (reference sequence). The ends were cut back, 6 bases at V and 7 bases at J, with 9 bases in the middle. The CDR3 has 12 residues. CDR3 coding DNA: TGTGCCAGCAGGTGGGAGATCGGGGAGCTGTTTTTT. Protein sequence: CASRWEIGELFF.

V gene TRBV5-5 combines with J gene TRBJ2-2, with 11 bases identical to TRBD2. The CDR3 is 16 amino acids. Trimming took 0 bases from V and 4 from J; bases not matched to a gene: 2. Looked up from germline, CDR1 is SGHKS and CDR2 is YYEKEE (reference sequence). CDR3 region: CASSLGLAGFTGELFF. CDR3 nucleotide sequence: TGTGCCAGCAGCTTGGGACTAGCGGGGTTCACCGGGGAGCTGTTTTTT.

V and J are TRBV3-1 (or the pseudogene TRBV3-2) and TRBJ2-4; D may be TRBD1 (6 bases). From germline, CDR1 is LGHDT and CDR2 YNNKEL (reference sequence). CDR3 length: 15 amino acids. Trimming took 1 base from V and 7 from J, leaving 14 bases between them. The CDR3 loop reads CASSQAIAQGNIQYF. The DNA for the CDR3 is TGTGCCAGCAGCCAAGCGATCGCCCAGGGGAACATTCAGTACTTC.

The genes are TRBV6-2 or TRBV6-3 and TRBJ2-7; 8 positions match TRBD1. From germline, CDR1 is MNHEY and CDR2 SVGEGT. V lost 4 bases and J lost 2; bases outside the gene matches: 4. CDR3 length: 14 residues. The CDR3 DNA reads TGTGCCAGCAGTTCCAGGGGGCGGACCTACGAGCAGTACTTC. Its protein product is CASSSRGRTYEQYF.

This chain links TRBV28 with TRBJ1-5; TRBD1 matches 8 bases. Germline loops: CDR1 MDHEN, CDR2 SYDVKM. Trimming at V came to 6 bases and at J to 7 bases, leaving 11 bases not matched to a gene. This CDR3 contains 15 residues. For the CDR3, the DNA is TGTGCCAGCAGCTCCTACAGGGGGTTTAACCAGCCCCAGCATTTT. Protein: CASSSYRGFNQPQHF.

The J gene is TRBJ2-1, the V gene TRBV5-1; weak D call: TRBD1 (6 bases). The CDR3 loop spans 14 amino acids. Germline values: CDR1 SGHRS, CDR2 YFSETQ. With 4 bases removed from V and 6 bases from J, the gap between germline ends came to 14 bases. The DNA for the CDR3 is TGCGCCAGCAGCCGGGACAAAATAAGCAATGAGCAGTTCTTC. Amino acid sequence: CASSRDKISNEQFF.

This rearrangement joins TRBV4-1 to TRBJ1-4, with 7 bases that match TRBD1. CDR1 is MGHRA and CDR2 is YSYEKL in the germline V gene. CDR3 length: 15 amino acids. J gave up 7 bases and V 3 bases, and 8 bases lay outside the gene matches. Here the CDR3 reads CASSQATTGIEKLFF. The CDR3 DNA follows: TGCGCCAGCAGCCAGGCAACGACAGGGATTGAAAAACTGTTTTTT.

The chain combines TRBV27 with TRBJ2-1; unclear D gene. Trimming left V 3 bases short and J 8 bases short, with 11 bases between. CDR3 length: 13 residues. CDR1 MNHEY and CDR2 SMNVEV come from the germline V gene (reference sequence). Written as DNA, the CDR3 is TGTGCCAGCAGTTTGTGGCTGCTGCATGAGCAGTTCTTC. Residues: CASSLWLLHEQFF.

The V gene is TRBV5-1, the J gene TRBJ2-3; 8 positions match TRBD2. The CDR3 has 17 residues. From germline, CDR1 is SGHRS and CDR2 YFSETQ. Losses at the gene ends were 0 bases for V and 2 bases for J; bases not matched to a gene: 8. The CDR3 loop is CASSLVFRLAFTDTQYF. The CDR3 DNA sequence: TGCGCCAGCAGCTTGGTCTTCAGACTAGCGTTCACAGATACGCAGTATTTT.

The chain carries TRBV18 and TRBJ1-4; 9 bases fit TRBD1. The CDR3 spans 14 residues. CDR1 and CDR2 from the germline V gene are KGHSH and LQKENI. The ends lost 2 bases at V and 7 bases at J; junction bases unmatched: 2. CDR3 nucleotides: TGTGCCAGCTCACCAACAGGGGGCAGTGAAAAACTGTTTTTT. It specifies CASSPTGGSEKLFF.

This clone was detected only once. The rearrangement links TRBV24-1 to TRBJ1-1; TRBD1 agrees at 8 bases. The CDR3 spans 17 residues. J lost 4 bases, V lost 0 bases, and 9 bases had no gene match. Germline V gene lookup returns CDR1 KGHDR and CDR2 SFDVKD. In nucleotides, the CDR3 is TGTGCCACCAGTGATTTGTGGAGACAGGGGTTTGTCACTGAAGCTTTCTTT. The encoded protein is CATSDLWRQGFVTEAFF.

The DNA of the CDR3 is TGCGCCAGCAGCTCTGACAGGGGGCCCCCGCGTGATGAGCAGTTCTTC. Translated, it gives CASSSDRGPPRDEQFF. The V gene is TRBV5-1, the J gene TRBJ2-1, with TRBD1 identical over 10 bases. Germline V gene lookup returns CDR1 SGHRS and CDR2 YFSETQ. The CDR3 extends over 16 amino acids. Trimming removed 3 bases from V and 8 bases from J; junction bases left unmatched: 11.

The chain uses TRBV9 and TRBJ2-3; 9 nucleotides match TRBD2. The CDR3 consists of 14 residues. Trimming cost V 2 bases and J 6 bases; bases outside gene matches: 4. In germline, CDR1 is SGDLS, CDR2 YYNGEE. The CDR3 bases are TGTGCCAGCAGCGTCGGGACTAGCTTCGATACGCAGTATTTT. Its translation is CASSVGTSFDTQYF.

The chain joins TRBV7-9 to TRBJ1-2; 8 nucleotides line up with TRBD1. Per germline, CDR1 SEHNR and CDR2 FQNEAQ (reference sequence). The CDR3 has 14 amino acids. V lost 5 bases, J lost 4 bases, and 6 bases stayed unmatched. The CDR3 nucleotides read TGTGCCAGCAGCCCCGGACAGGGAGGCTATGGCTACACCTTC. Translation: CASSPGQGGYGYTF.

This sequence joins TRBV6-1 and TRBJ2-3; maybe TRBD1 (6 bases). Between the trimmed V and J ends, which lost 3 bases and 1 base, there was a span of 8 bases. CDR1 and CDR2 (germline): MNHNS, SASEGT. The CDR3 contains 14 residues. Written as DNA, the CDR3 is TGTGCCAGCAGTGATTGGGGGCGCACAGATACGCAGTATTTT. Amino acids: CASSDWGRTDTQYF.

In this sample, this clone turned up many times. The chain joins TRBV5-6 to TRBJ2-5; 8 bases are a match to TRBD2. CDR3 length equals 14 residues. With 5 bases clipped from V and 5 bases from J, the junction kept 8 bases outside the gene matches. The germline V gene encodes CDR1 SGHDT and CDR2 YYEEEE. The CDR3 is CASSWREASETQYF. The DNA for the CDR3 is TGTGCCAGCAGTTGGCGGGAGGCATCGGAGACCCAGTACTTC.

The chain carries TRBV6-5 and TRBJ2-7; D is possibly TRBD2 (6 bases). V lost 5 bases and J lost 0, with 14 bases in between. The germline CDR1 and CDR2 sequences are MNHEY and SVGAGI. The CDR3 is 15 amino acids. CDR3 nucleotide sequence: TGTGCCAGCAGTCCCACTAGCCCCAGCTCCTACGAGCAGTACTTC. Amino acid sequence: CASSPTSPSSYEQYF.

The gene calls are TRBV19 and TRBJ1-1, with TRBD1 as a possible D gene (6 bases). V lost 4 bases, J lost 0 bases, and 9 bases lay in between. Germline V gives CDR1 LNHDA, CDR2 SQIVND (reference sequence). The length of the CDR3 is 14 residues. Written as DNA, the CDR3 is TGTGCCAGTAGTACGGGACATATGAACACTGAAGCTTTCTTT. Translation gives CASSTGHMNTEAFF.